Presented here are 14 T cell receptor beta chains from one specimen sequenced in a study of T cell responses to AZD1222 COVID-19 vaccine. The repertoire was sequenced with immunoSEQ multiplex PCR; TCRdb's copy has only in-frame clones and lacks some. This table holds 110,000 or so clones, approximately 88% found once. Sequences were derived from peripheral blood, sampled 28 days after the second AZD1222 dose. The origin of the receptors is an adult who received the AZD1222 COVID-19 vaccine.

The chain has TRBV2 and TRBJ1-1, with D possibly TRBD1 on 6 matching bases. This CDR3 region has 12 residues. The germline V and J ends were trimmed by 3 bases and 6 bases, with 8 bases remaining between them. Germline CDR1 is SNHLY and CDR2 is FYNNEI. This CDR3 is CASSDRGSEAFF. CDR3 nucleotide sequence: TGTGCCAGCAGTGACAGGGGTTCTGAAGCTTTCTTT. Using reference TRBV2 and TRBJ1-1 for the parts outside the CDR3, the full variable domain is EPEVTQTPSHQVTQMGQEVILRCVPISNHLYFYWYRQILGQKVEFLVSFYNNEISEKSEIFDDQFSVERPDGSNFTLKIRSTKLEDSAMYFCASSDRGSEAFFGQGTRLTVV.

This chain connects TRBV7-9 to TRBJ1-2; D remains unclear. In germline, CDR1 is SEHNR, CDR2 FQNEAQ (reference sequence). The length of the CDR3 is 17 residues. The V and J ends lost 8 bases and 0 bases respectively, with 22 bases between them. CDR3 sequence (DNA): TGTGCCAGCCGTCCCGACGGGGTGGGCCAGCCTAACTATGGCTACACCTTC. It encodes CASRPDGVGQPNYGYTF.

This chain uses TRBV5-6 with TRBJ2-7; tentatively, D is TRBD1 or TRBD2 (5 bases each). The CDR3 is 14 residues long. The V gene's germline CDR1 is SGHDT and CDR2 YYEEEE. Between the trimmed V and J ends, which lost 5 bases and 3 bases, there was a span of 15 bases. CDR3 coding DNA: TGTGCCAGCAGGAAAAGGGACGGTCTCTACGAGCAGTACTTC. Protein sequence: CASRKRDGLYEQYF.

The rearrangement uses TRBV9 and TRBJ1-5, with 8 bases fitting TRBD1. Germline CDR1 is SGDLS and CDR2 is YYNGEE. CDR3 size: 15 residues. The V and J ends lost 2 bases and 4 bases, in that order; junction bases with no gene match: 5. The CDR3 bases are TGTGCCAGCAGCGTGACGGACAGGGAGAATCAGCCCCAGCATTTT. This gives the protein CASSVTDRENQPQHF. Full variable domain (outside the CDR3, taken from reference TRBV9 and TRBJ1-5): DSGVTQTPKHLITATGQRVTLRCSPRSGDLSVYWYQQSLDQGLQFLIQYYNGEERAKGNILERFSAQQFPDLHSELNLSSLELGDSALYFCASSVTDRENQPQHFGDGTRLSIL.

This clone was counted once. The chain has TRBV6-5 and TRBJ2-5; D perhaps matches TRBD2 (6 bases). This CDR3 has 14 amino acids. With 4 bases removed from V and 5 bases from J, the gap between germline ends came to 14 bases. Germline-derived CDR1 and CDR2 are MNHEY and SVGAGI. For the CDR3, the DNA is TGTGCCAGCAGTTTCGGGGGTACCTTGGAGACCCAGTACTTC. Protein sequence: CASSFGGTLETQYF.

This sequence joins TRBV24-1 and TRBJ2-7, with 9 bases aligning to TRBD1. Germline values: CDR1 KGHDR, CDR2 SFDVKD. V was clipped by 9 bases and J by 7 bases; unmatched bases: 9. CDR3 length: 13 residues. The CDR3 protein is CATQQGARLEQYF. For the CDR3, the DNA is TGTGCCACCCAACAGGGGGCTCGGTTAGAGCAGTACTTC.

This clone appeared a single time. Here the CDR3 reads CASSSGTSTDTQYF. The DNA for the CDR3 is TGTGCCAGCAGTTCCGGGACAAGCACAGATACGCAGTATTTT. The V and J genes are TRBV6-2 or TRBV6-3 and TRBJ2-3; possible D gene TRBD1, 6 bases. The V gene lost 4 bases and the J gene lost 0 bases, with 8 bases spanning the gap. Per germline, CDR1 MNHEY and CDR2 SVGEGT. The CDR3 has 14 amino acids.

This rearrangement joins TRBV6-5 to TRBJ1-2; a possible D gene is TRBD1 (5 bases). The V end lost 0 bases, the J end lost 6 bases, and 11 bases lay between the germline ends. Per germline, CDR1 MNHEY and CDR2 SVGAGI. This CDR3 has 14 residues. The CDR3 sequence: CASSYSRGMHGYTF. Written as DNA, the CDR3 is TGTGCCAGCAGTTACTCACGGGGGATGCATGGCTACACCTTC.

The chain recombines TRBV5-1 with TRBJ1-1, with TRBD1 as a possible D gene (5 bases). Trimming cost V 0 bases and J 6 bases, with 12 bases left between them. The CDR3 loop spans 14 amino acids. Germline-derived CDR1 and CDR2 are SGHRS and YFSETQ. CDR3 coding DNA: TGCGCCAGCAGCTTGGTAGCAGGGTCCCCTGAAGCTTTCTTT. Its protein product is CASSLVAGSPEAFF.

This clone was detected only once. The chain recombines TRBV6-5 with TRBJ1-4; D is unresolved. Per germline, CDR1 MNHEY and CDR2 SVGAGI. With 5 bases removed from V and 10 bases from J, the gap between germline ends came to 17 bases. There are 14 residues in the CDR3. This CDR3 reads CASSTVEAVGKLFF. The CDR3 DNA reads as TGTGCCAGCAGTACCGTTGAGGCGGTCGGAAAACTGTTTTTT.

The chain is built from TRBV11-2 and TRBJ2-7, with D hard to call. CDR1 and CDR2 from the germline V gene are SGHAT and FQNNGV. The CDR3 totals 14 residues. Trimming cost V 1 base and J 5 bases, with 12 bases left between them. The CDR3 nucleotides read TGTGCCAGCAGCTTAGTGTCACGGACGGACGAGCAGTACTTC. This sequence encodes CASSLVSRTDEQYF.

The chain recombines TRBV5-1 with TRBJ2-1; D gene ambiguous. Germline loops: CDR1 SGHRS, CDR2 YFSETQ. CDR3 length: 11 residues. V was trimmed by 6 bases and J by 9 bases, leaving 10 bases between them. The DNA of the CDR3 is TGCGCCAGCACCGTAGAGAGTGAGCAGTTCTTC. Translating it yields CASTVESEQFF. Full variable domain (rest looked up from reference TRBV5-1 and TRBJ2-1): KAGVTQTPRYLIKTRGQQVTLSCSPISGHRSVSWYQQTPGQGLQFLFEYFSETQRNKGNFPGRFSGRQFSNSRSEMNVSTLELGDSALYLCASTVESEQFFGPGTRLTVL.

This clone was seen more than once but under ten times. V usage is TRBV7-2 and J usage is TRBJ2-2; unclear D gene. The CDR3 is 14 amino acids. Germline values: CDR1 SGHTA, CDR2 FQGNSA. The V gene lost 1 base and the J gene lost 7 bases, with 10 bases spanning the gap. The CDR3 DNA is TGTGCCAGCAGCTTAGTCGGCGGCTACGGGGAGCTGTTTTTT. The encoded protein is CASSLVGGYGELFF.

V usage is TRBV5-1 and J usage is TRBJ1-1; D gene ambiguous. The germline gives CDR1 SGHRS, CDR2 YFSETQ. The CDR3 is 14 amino acids. V gave up 3 bases and J gave up 1 base, with 10 bases separating them. The CDR3 nucleotides read TGCGCCAGCAGCTCCAACCGGGGGAACACTGAAGCTTTCTTT. Its protein product is CASSSNRGNTEAFF.